This TCR beta chain was retrieved from a study of cytomegalovirus exposure and HLA in healthy donors. General study results and limits: Researchers had no immune exposure information except CMV serostatus available.

A remark on this clone: Its antigen is unidentified.

PCR involved 60 Vbeta and 13 Jbeta primers. Sequencing was performed with immunoSEQ multiplex PCR; in TCRdb, only in-frame clones are kept and a portion is missing. Of 120,000 or so clones listed, more than 65% are singletons. With 5 bases removed from V and 4 bases from J, the gap between germline ends came to 18 bases. The CDR3 covers 15 residues. Germline V gene lookup returns CDR1 SEHNR and CDR2 FQNEAQ (reference sequence). Sample: PBMCs. The source of this sequence is a man aged 18 to 30 in good health and CMV-seronegative. The rearrangement links TRBV7-9 to TRBJ2-7, with D maybe TRBD1 (5 bases). The DNA of the CDR3 is TGTGCCAGCAGCCTAGACAGCCCTTCTTGGTACGAGCAGTACTTC. It encodes CASSLDSPSWYEQYF.